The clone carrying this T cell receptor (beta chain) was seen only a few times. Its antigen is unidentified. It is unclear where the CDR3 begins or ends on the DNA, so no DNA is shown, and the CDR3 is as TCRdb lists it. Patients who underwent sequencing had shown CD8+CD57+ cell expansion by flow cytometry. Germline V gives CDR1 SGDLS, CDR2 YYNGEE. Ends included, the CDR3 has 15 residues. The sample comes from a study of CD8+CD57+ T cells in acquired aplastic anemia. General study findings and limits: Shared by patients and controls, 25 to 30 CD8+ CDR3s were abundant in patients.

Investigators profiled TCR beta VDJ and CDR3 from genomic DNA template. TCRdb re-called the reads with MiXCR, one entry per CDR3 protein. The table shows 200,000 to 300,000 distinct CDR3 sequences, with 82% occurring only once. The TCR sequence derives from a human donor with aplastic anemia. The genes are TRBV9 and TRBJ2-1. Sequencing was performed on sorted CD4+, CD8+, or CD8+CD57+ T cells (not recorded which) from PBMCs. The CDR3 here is CASSVGSDSQYFEFF.